One sample yielded the 27 T cell receptor beta chains listed below, sequenced in a study of blood T cell repertoires in COVID-19. Assay used: immunoSEQ multiplex PCR; TCRdb lists only in-frame clones, some missing. The table has about 210,000 clones, 65% to 85% seen once. Sequenced material: peripheral blood. The origin of the receptors is a man in his fifties with active or convalescent COVID-19.

This chain uses TRBV30 with TRBJ2-7; 9 positions agree with TRBD1. Per germline, CDR1 GTSNPN and CDR2 SVGIG (reference sequence). This CDR3 is built from 15 residues. V dropped 3 bases and J dropped 5; count of bases not matched to a gene: 11. CDR3 in amino acids: CAWSEGDREADEQYF. CDR3 bases: TGTGCCTGGAGCGAAGGGGACAGGGAGGCTGACGAGCAGTACTTC. The whole variable domain, remainder taken from reference TRBV30 and TRBJ2-7, is SQTIHQWPATLVQPVGSPLSLECTVEGTSNPNLYWYRQAAGRGLQLLFYSVGIGQISSEVPQNLSASRPQDRQFILSSKKLLLSDSGFYLCAWSEGDREADEQYFGPGTRLTVT.

The chain joins TRBV12-5 to TRBJ2-1; unclear D gene. V gave up 1 base and J gave up 7 bases, with 8 bases separating them. Germline V gene data show CDR1 as LGHNT and CDR2 as FRNRAP. The CDR3 covers 13 residues. This chain's CDR3 is CASGLGSRNEQFF. In nucleotides, the CDR3 is TGTGCTAGTGGTTTGGGCTCGAGGAATGAGCAGTTCTTC.

The genes are TRBV7-3 and TRBJ1-3; no clear D. This CDR3 spans 16 amino acids. The V gene's germline CDR1 is SGHTA and CDR2 FQGTGA. Trimming stripped 1 base from V and 0 bases from J, with 10 bases between. The CDR3 here is CASSLKPPSSGNTIYF. The CDR3 region has the DNA TGTGCCAGCAGCTTAAAACCCCCGAGCTCTGGAAACACCATATATTTT.

J is TRBJ1-2 and V is TRBV5-1, with TRBD1 matching 8 bases. CDR3 length: 13 amino acids. V trimming: 0 bases; J trimming: 5 bases; junction bases outside the gene matches: 0. Looked up from germline, CDR1 is SGHRS and CDR2 is YFSETQ. CDR3: CASSLGDRYGYTF. CDR3 bases: TGCGCCAGCAGCTTGGGGGACAGGTATGGCTACACCTTC. Full variable domain (outside the CDR3, taken from reference TRBV5-1 and TRBJ1-2): KAGVTQTPRYLIKTRGQQVTLSCSPISGHRSVSWYQQTPGQGLQFLFEYFSETQRNKGNFPGRFSGRQFSNSRSEMNVSTLELGDSALYLCASSLGDRYGYTFGSGTRLTVV.

The DNA for the CDR3 is TGTGCCTGGGAATACCGGGACAGGGGAACCTACGAGCAGTACTTC. Translated: CAWEYRDRGTYEQYF. This sequence joins TRBV30 and TRBJ2-7, with 10 bases that match TRBD1. Looked up from germline, CDR1 is GTSNPN and CDR2 is SVGIG (reference sequence). J lost 2 bases, V lost 5 bases, and 9 bases had no gene match. CDR3 length equals 15 residues.

This clone was observed a few times. The sample has other DNA sequences that encode this CDR3 too. The genes are TRBV28 and TRBJ1-5; D possibly corresponds to TRBD1 (6 bases). Germline CDR1 is MDHEN and CDR2 is SYDVKM. The CDR3 extends over 15 amino acids. The V end lost 6 bases, the J end lost 1 base, and 13 bases lay between the germline ends. CDR3 loop: CASSHLQGSNQPQHF. DNA of the CDR3: TGTGCCAGCAGCCATCTACAGGGCAGCAATCAGCCCCAGCATTTT.

This clone is a singleton in its sample. The chain has TRBV5-1 and TRBJ2-1; a weak D match, TRBD2 (5 bases). The CDR3 has 15 amino acids. Germline V gene lookup returns CDR1 SGHRS and CDR2 YFSETQ. With 0 bases removed from V and 0 bases from J, the gap between germline ends came to 7 bases. The CDR3 sequence: CASSLVSGSYNEQFF. CDR3 nucleotide sequence: TGCGCCAGCAGCTTGGTAAGCGGCTCCTACAATGAGCAGTTCTTC.

This clone was seen only a few times. The rearrangement uses TRBV30 and TRBJ1-1, with a weak D call TRBD1 (5 bases). Germline CDR1 and CDR2: GTSNPN and SVGIG (reference sequence). The V gene lost 5 bases and the J gene lost 4 bases, with 14 bases spanning the gap. The CDR3 is 13 amino acids. The CDR3 region is CAWQGYVGTEAFF. As DNA, the CDR3 is TGTGCCTGGCAGGGCTATGTGGGCACTGAAGCTTTCTTT.

This clone was detected only a few times. This chain links TRBV12-3 or TRBV12-4 with TRBJ1-2; D remains unclear. The CDR3 has 11 amino acids. V was pared by 5 bases and J by 5 bases, with 6 bases between. The CDR3 loop is CASSRGYGYTF. CDR3 coding DNA: TGTGCCAGCAGTCGGGGTTATGGCTACACCTTC.

The genes are TRBV19 and TRBJ1-1; the D gene is possibly TRBD1 (5 bases). Per germline, CDR1 LNHDA and CDR2 SQIVND (reference sequence). The CDR3 covers 17 residues. V shed 6 bases and J shed 0 bases, with 20 bases lying between them. DNA for the CDR3: TGTGCCAGTAGGTCCGGCCTGGGGGGAAAGGTGAACACTGAAGCTTTCTTT. This translates into CASRSGLGGKVNTEAFF.

V gene TRBV6-6 combines with J gene TRBJ1-2; D possibly corresponds to TRBD1 (5 bases). Trimming took 6 bases from V and 5 from J, leaving 19 bases between them. Germline CDR1 and CDR2: MNHNY and SVGAGI (reference sequence). The CDR3 loop spans 15 amino acids. This CDR3 is CASRPQRGARYGYTF. The CDR3 DNA is TGTGCCAGCAGACCTCAAAGGGGCGCCAGGTATGGCTACACCTTC.

The genes are TRBV28 and TRBJ1-2; weak D call: TRBD1 (5 bases). From germline, CDR1 is MDHEN and CDR2 SYDVKM. Trimming cost V 6 bases and J 4 bases, with 12 bases left between them. The CDR3 sequence is 13 residues long. This CDR3 reads CASRPLGGYGYTF. The CDR3, as DNA: TGTGCCAGCAGACCCCTCGGGGGCTATGGCTACACCTTC.

The chain couples TRBV7-2 to TRBJ1-6; D uncertain. This CDR3 is 15 amino acids long. V gave up 3 bases and J gave up 9 bases, with 15 bases separating them. The germline gives CDR1 SGHTA, CDR2 FQGNSA. This CDR3 is CASSFTRTWGSPLHF. CDR3 DNA: TGTGCCAGCAGCTTTACACGGACTTGGGGTTCACCCCTCCACTTT. Complete variable domain (other parts from reference TRBV7-2 and TRBJ1-6): GAGVSQSPSNKVTEKGKDVELRCDPISGHTALYWYRQSLGQGLEFLIYFQGNSAPDKSGLPSDRFSAERTGGSVSTLTIQRTQQEDSAVYLCASSFTRTWGSPLHFGNGTRLTVT.

Note on this clone: Its ends do not fully match the called genes, so a read error is possible. This sequence joins TRBV27 and TRBJ1-1, with D uncertain. From germline, CDR1 is MNHEY and CDR2 SMNVEV (reference sequence). The CDR3 covers 14 residues. CDR3 sequence: CASSISEPFDEAFF. The CDR3 DNA is TGTGCCAGCAGTATATCAGAGCCTTTCGATGAAGCTTTCTTT.

V and J are TRBV5-1 and TRBJ1-1, with TRBD1 identical over 7 bases. CDR1 and CDR2 (germline): SGHRS, YFSETQ. The length of the CDR3 is 16 residues. J lost 4 bases, V lost 2 bases, and 11 bases had no gene match. The CDR3 region has the DNA TGCGCCAGCAGCTTCGAAAAGGGGGCGCCGGCCACTGAAGCTTTCTTT. Amino acid sequence: CASSFEKGAPATEAFF.

The chain joins TRBV6-5 to TRBJ1-4; tentative D call: TRBD1 (6 bases). The CDR3 extends over 14 amino acids. Germline values: CDR1 MNHEY, CDR2 SVGAGI. The ends were cut back, 6 bases at V and 7 bases at J, with 15 bases in the middle. The CDR3 protein is CASRGQFIGEKLFF. The DNA of the CDR3 is TGTGCCAGCAGAGGACAGTTTATCGGTGAAAAACTGTTTTTT.

V gene TRBV19 combines with J gene TRBJ2-5, with TRBD1 identical over 10 bases. The CDR3 spans 16 residues. After removal of 3 bases from V and 2 bases from J, the junction contained 6 bases not matched to a gene. The germline CDR1 and CDR2 sequences are LNHDA and SQIVND (reference sequence). CDR3 sequence reads: CASSIPGQGLQETQYF. DNA of the CDR3: TGTGCCAGTAGTATCCCGGGACAGGGGTTACAAGAGACCCAGTACTTC.

The chain has TRBV19 and TRBJ1-1; D is ambiguous. CDR3 length: 13 amino acids. Germline V gives CDR1 LNHDA, CDR2 SQIVND (reference sequence). Deletions cut 5 bases from V and 1 base from J, with 8 bases between. CDR3 sequence reads: CASSARANTEAFF. The CDR3 DNA is TGTGCCAGTAGTGCGAGGGCGAACACTGAAGCTTTCTTT.

This chain links TRBV7-9 with TRBJ2-1; D may be TRBD2 (7 bases). Trimming pared 7 bases from V and 4 bases from J, leaving 20 bases between. Germline CDR1 is SEHNR and CDR2 is FQNEAQ (reference sequence). The CDR3 consists of 16 residues. CDR3 sequence reads: CASTHLSGGPYNEQFF. CDR3 DNA sequence: TGTGCCAGCACCCATCTCTCCGGGGGGCCGTACAATGAGCAGTTCTTC.

V and J are TRBV27 and TRBJ1-4; weak D call: TRBD1 (5 bases). The CDR3 extends over 14 amino acids. Germline values: CDR1 MNHEY, CDR2 SMNVEV (reference sequence). V gave up 2 bases and J gave up 8 bases, with 12 bases separating them. CDR3 residues: CASSLVVKGEKLFF. CDR3 DNA sequence: TGTGCCAGCAGTTTAGTGGTAAAGGGGGAAAAACTGTTTTTT.

This chain uses TRBV30 with TRBJ2-3; the match to TRBD2 covers 8 bases. Germline CDR1 reads GTSNPN; CDR2 reads SVGIG (reference sequence). V was pared by 8 bases and J by 4 bases, with 8 bases of the junction left unmatched. The CDR3 extends over 13 amino acids. The DNA of the CDR3 is TGTGCCGGTAATAGCGGGAACGCAGATACGCAGTATTTT. As protein: CAGNSGNADTQYF.

The chain has TRBV15 and TRBJ1-1, with D possibly matching TRBD1 (6 bases). The germline V gene encodes CDR1 LNHNV and CDR2 YYDKDF (reference sequence). The ends were cut back, 3 bases at V and 8 bases at J, with 19 bases in the middle. This CDR3 has 15 amino acids. CDR3 DNA: TGTGCCACCAGCAGGAGCCCGGGGGGGGCGGAGGAAGCTTTCTTT. Translated: CATSRSPGGAEEAFF.

This clone was observed once. J is TRBJ2-7 and V is TRBV5-1; TRBD1 might be the D (6 bases). Trimming took 4 bases from V and 3 from J, leaving 17 bases between them. Germline V lookup: CDR1 SGHRS, CDR2 YFSETQ. The CDR3 runs 15 residues. This CDR3 is CASSGRTAPSYEQYF. The CDR3 coding sequence is TGCGCCAGCAGCGGGCGGACAGCCCCGAGCTACGAGCAGTACTTC. The whole variable domain, remainder taken from reference TRBV5-1 and TRBJ2-7, is KAGVTQTPRYLIKTRGQQVTLSCSPISGHRSVSWYQQTPGQGLQFLFEYFSETQRNKGNFPGRFSGRQFSNSRSEMNVSTLELGDSALYLCASSGRTAPSYEQYFGPGTRLTVT.

The CDR3, as DNA: TGTGCCAGCAGCGGGGGGGACAGGGGTAACTATGGCTACACCTTC. Protein product: CASSGGDRGNYGYTF. This chain connects TRBV5-4 to TRBJ1-2, with 10 bases identical to TRBD1. The V segment lost 4 bases and the J segment 1 base; nucleotides outside the gene matches: 4. Germline V gives CDR1 SGHNT, CDR2 YYREEE (reference sequence). The CDR3 sequence is 15 residues long.

The genes are TRBV3-1 (or the pseudogene TRBV3-2) and TRBJ2-3, with 11 bases aligning to TRBD2. Per germline, CDR1 LGHDT and CDR2 YNNKEL (reference sequence). V trimming: 4 bases; J trimming: 4 bases; junction bases outside the gene matches: 4. The CDR3 is 15 residues long. The CDR3 protein is CASSLAGGPPDTQYF. The CDR3 coding sequence is TGTGCCAGCAGCCTAGCGGGAGGGCCCCCAGATACGCAGTATTTT.

This clone came up a few times. The chain carries TRBV6-1 and TRBJ2-7, with 7 positions matching TRBD1. After removal of 4 bases from V and 0 bases from J, the junction contained 12 bases not matched to a gene. The CDR3 is made up of 17 amino acids. Germline V gives CDR1 MNHNS, CDR2 SASEGT. The chain's CDR3 is CASSVSLIRGNSYEQYF. The CDR3 bases are TGTGCCAGCAGTGTTTCCCTCATCAGGGGGAACTCCTACGAGCAGTACTTC.

This clone was detected ten times or more. The chain employs TRBV4-2 and TRBJ2-5; D not certain. This CDR3 has 14 residues. Trimming took off 1 base at V and 5 bases at J, with 11 bases between the two ends. The germline V gene has CDR1 LGHNA and CDR2 YNFKEQ. The CDR3 spells CASSQGLGVETQYF. CDR3 DNA sequence: TGTGCCAGCAGCCAAGGCCTAGGTGTGGAGACCCAGTACTTC.